The T cell receptor (beta chain) under discussion was sequenced for a study of identical twins. TCRdb reprocessed the 5' RACE reads via MiXCR and lists one record per CDR3 protein. The sample yields some 440,000 distinct CDR3 sequences, 20% to 30% seen once. This clonotype was observed a handful of times. The germline V and J ends were trimmed by 3 bases and 5 bases, with 10 bases remaining between them. This CDR3 spans 12 amino acids. The germline V gene encodes CDR1 DFQATT and CDR2 SNEGSKA (reference sequence). This same sample was also taken into another study, of T cells expressing NK-cell markers.

The receptor's source is a woman aged 18-30 years in good health. The gene calls are TRBV20-1 and TRBJ2-5; unclear D gene. The sequenced sample was CD4+ T cells sorted from blood. The CDR3 sequence: CSASRAYETQYF. In DNA, the CDR3 is TGCAGTGCTAGTAGAGCCTACGAGACCCAGTACTTC.